This TCR beta chain is drawn from a study of immune heterogeneity within non-small cell lung tumors. CDR3 length equals 13 residues. Germline CDR1 and CDR2: GTSNPN and SVGIG (reference sequence). As for this clonotype: A much larger clonotype is one base distant, so this may be a read error.

A first 10-cycle multiplex round used 32 V-gene and 13 J-gene primers on TCR beta CDR3. Each CDR3 protein gets one entry after TCRdb re-called the multiplex PCR reads with MiXCR. The sample lists roughly 2,900 distinct CDR3 sequences; around 25% were seen once. Bulk tumor genomic DNA (600 ng per sample) served as template. The authors collected several far-apart biopsies from each primary tumor during surgery. Patients went through curative surgery, and their non-small cell lung cancer was untreated and newly diagnosed. The genes are TRBV30 and TRBJ1-1; D not resolved. Sequenced: lung tumor tissue. This clonotype was sampled from a female donor with non-small cell lung cancer. The CDR3 region is CAWSFGPNTEALF. The CDR3 coding sequence is TGTGCCTGGAGTTTCGGGCCGAACACTGAAGCTTTATTT.